A selection of T cell receptor beta chains follows, all from one sample in a study of cytomegalovirus exposure and HLA in healthy donors. Sequencing used immunoSEQ multiplex PCR; TCRdb keeps in-frame clones, though not all of them. This sample carries 150,000 to 200,000 clones, roughly 77% of them seen once, and the ten largest clones take 1.2%. Sequenced material: PBMCs. The receptors derive from a woman aged 30 to 39 in good health and CMV-seronegative. The CDR3 runs from the conserved cysteine through the conserved F or W. The order of the fields is CDR3 length, V gene, CDR3 protein.

13 | TRBV11-2 | CASSLSRVYEQYF
12 | TRBV7-8 | CASSLGEPEAFF
15 | TRBV6-6 | CASSPRVGSSETQYF
14 | TRBV19 | CASTFSSYNSPLHF
13 | TRBV10-1 | CASSDQVLGEQFF
16 | TRBV19 | CASSPRSSGSTDTQYF
17 | TRBV27 | CASRPRLAGGVFNEQFF
15 | TRBV2 | CASSGGMGGNTEAFF
15 | TRBV4-2 | CASSQVERSSYEQYF
14 | TRBV11-1 | CASSLAGGNTEAFF
16 | TRBV9 | CASSVRTSGNTGELFF
14 | TRBV5-1 | CASSLGHLSYEQYF
15 | TRBV18 | CASSPSTGGLYGYTF
15 | TRBV4-1 | CASSQAGGARQPQHF
12 | TRBV2 | CASNGQGDEQYF
17 | TRBV27 | CASSLFFRDRGRETQYF
15 | TRBV7-2 | CASSFVDRSSYEQYF
15 | TRBV7-9 | CASSSWTGVNQPQHF
13 | TRBV10-3 | CAVLAGGGWEQYF
13 | TRBV6-5 | CASRRAGGETQYF
13 | TRBV4-2 | CASSQEVAETALF
15 | TRBV4-2 | CASSSGTAEPETQYF
15 | TRBV5-4 | CASSSPMRREETQYF
14 | TRBV7-9 | CASSVDRATYEQYF
16 | TRBV9 | CASSSGTGDSNQPQHF
14 | TRBV18 | CASSPTDSNQPQHF
16 | TRBV11-2 | CASSLGLTRENTEAFF
15 | TRBV6-5 | CASSYRQGANYGYTF
14 | TRBV5-6 | CASSALTGVREQYF
12 | TRBV28 | CASRVDRVKAFF
12 | TRBV2 | CASSGLSDTQYF
13 | TRBV5-4 | CASSLAEGHEQFF
13 | TRBV27 | CASSWERRTEAFF
16 | TRBV4-1 | CASSQGQGMYTGELFF
14 | TRBV5-1 | CASSFPGRTETQYF
15 | TRBV30 | CAWAGAMGRGYEQYF
14 | TRBV18 | CASSPGTGRDEQYF
14 | TRBV5-6 | CASSLGDNSYEQYF
14 | TRBV29-1 | CSVVGAGGGETQYF
14 | TRBV9 | CASSVGGLEKQAFF
14 | TRBV19 | CASSIVAGNQPQHF
14 | TRBV19 | CASSTGTGTGELFF
16 | TRBV6-1 | CASSETFSISGNTIYF
15 | TRBV7-9 | CASSLAGTSYNEQFF
12 | TRBV13 | CASSFYSLEQYF
11 | TRBV5-6 | CASSLAGVYYF
13 | TRBV30 | CAWSLRYQETQYF
12 | TRBV27 | CASRGGEETQYF
14 | TRBV7-8 | CASSGGLAGNEQYF
14 | TRBV19 | CASSMGRGNNEQFF
15 | TRBV5-6 | CASSAGQLPSYEQYF
13 | TRBV28 | CASSPAQGGELFF
16 | TRBV19 | CASSIDLGRGTGELFF
13 | TRBV19 | CATKRNSNQPQHF
14 | TRBV7-2 | CASSPDSSNQPQHF
16 | TRBV5-1 | CASSPRTSGGTDTQYF
15 | TRBV7-2 | CASSLGMDRLYGYTF
14 | TRBV12-5 | CASGRDTGFYGYTF
10 | TRBV19 | CASSNDRSVF
16 | TRBV13 | CASSYHGGLAGREQYF